These 13 T cell receptor beta chains originate from one sample sequenced in a study of OX40 agonist ivuxolimab in advanced cancers. Produced via immunoSEQ multiplex PCR; TCRdb's table is partial and in-frame only. The sample has 72,000 or so clones, about nine tenths seen once. The source material was CD4+ or CD8+ T cells sorted from blood, sampled in a trial of the OX40 agonist ivuxolimab. The source is an adult with an advanced solid tumor such as melanoma, head and neck, liver or kidney cancer.

V gene TRBV7-3 combines with J gene TRBJ2-3; unclear D gene. This CDR3 has 13 residues. Trimming stripped 5 bases from V and 2 bases from J, with 8 bases between. The germline CDR1 and CDR2 sequences are SGHTA and FQGTGA. The CDR3 sequence: CASSPRNTDTQYF. The CDR3 DNA reads TGTGCCAGCAGCCCTCGGAACACAGATACGCAGTATTTT.

The rearrangement joins TRBV30 to TRBJ1-2; possible D gene TRBD1, 5 bases. Trimming removed 2 bases from V and 1 base from J, with 14 bases in between. The CDR3 spans 15 residues. Germline V gives CDR1 GTSNPN, CDR2 SVGIG (reference sequence). CDR3 DNA sequence: TGTGCCTGGAGTTGGGAGGGACTCCTTAACTATGGCTACACCTTC. As protein: CAWSWEGLLNYGYTF. Full variable domain (remainder filled in from reference TRBV30 and TRBJ1-2): SQTIHQWPATLVQPVGSPLSLECTVEGTSNPNLYWYRQAAGRGLQLLFYSVGIGQISSEVPQNLSASRPQDRQFILSSKKLLLSDSGFYLCAWSWEGLLNYGYTFGSGTRLTVV.

The chain couples TRBV5-1 to TRBJ2-3; 9 nucleotides line up with TRBD2. Germline CDR1 SGHRS, CDR2 YFSETQ. This CDR3 is built from 16 residues. Trimming cost V 3 bases and J 2 bases; bases outside gene matches: 7. CDR3 DNA: TGCGCCAGCAGCTCCTCGACTAGCGGAAACACAGATACGCAGTATTTT. Its translation: CASSSSTSGNTDTQYF.

Written as DNA, the CDR3 is TGTGCCAGCAGCCCGGGACAGGGGATCGGTGCCAAAAACATTCAGTACTTC. It yields the protein CASSPGQGIGAKNIQYF. The J gene is TRBJ2-4, the V gene TRBV5-4; 10 positions agree with TRBD1. The CDR3 covers 17 residues. V was pared by 4 bases and J by 1 base, with 8 bases of the junction left unmatched. Germline CDR1 reads SGHNT; CDR2 reads YYREEE (reference sequence).

The chain uses TRBV7-9 and TRBJ2-3, with TRBD2 as a possible D gene (6 bases). V lost 3 bases, J lost 5 bases, and 18 bases lay in between. The CDR3 runs to 16 residues. Germline CDR1 and CDR2: SEHNR and FQNEAQ (reference sequence). The CDR3 bases are TGTGCCAGCAGCTTGCGGGATCCCGGGGTGGGAGATACGCAGTATTTT. Protein: CASSLRDPGVGDTQYF. Full variable domain (outside the CDR3, taken from reference TRBV7-9 and TRBJ2-3): DTGVSQNPRHKITKRGQNVTFRCDPISEHNRLYWYRQTLGQGPEFLTYFQNEAQLEKSRLLSDRFSAERPKGSFSTLEIQRTEQGDSAMYLCASSLRDPGVGDTQYFGPGTRLTVL.

The chain is built from TRBV5-4 and TRBJ2-7; D is possibly TRBD1 (5 bases). The germline V and J ends were trimmed by 3 bases and 3 bases, with 7 bases remaining between them. The CDR3 loop spans 12 amino acids. Looked up from germline, CDR1 is SGHNT and CDR2 is YYREEE (reference sequence). CDR3 protein: CASSSDNYEQYF. The CDR3 nucleotides are TGTGCCAGCAGCTCGGACAACTACGAGCAGTACTTC.

The chain employs TRBV19 and TRBJ1-5, with D possibly being TRBD1 (5 bases). V was cut by 2 bases and J by 8 bases, with 10 bases left in between. The CDR3 runs 13 residues. Germline V gene data show CDR1 as LNHDA and CDR2 as SQIVND (reference sequence). CDR3 region: CASSISREEPQHF. CDR3 DNA sequence: TGTGCCAGTAGTATAAGCAGGGAGGAGCCCCAGCATTTT.

This clone was observed once. The chain couples TRBV10-2 to TRBJ2-7, with a weak D call TRBD2 (6 bases). Trimming took off 2 bases at V and 3 bases at J, with 8 bases between the two ends. The CDR3 contains 13 residues. Germline CDR1 and CDR2: WSHSY and SAAADI. The CDR3 coding sequence is TGCGCCAGCAGTGAGGGAGGGGTCTACGAGCAGTACTTC. Protein sequence: CASSEGGVYEQYF.

This clone was detected once. The CDR3 is CASGPDNTGELFF. The CDR3, as DNA: TGTGCTAGTGGCCCCGACAACACCGGGGAGCTGTTTTTT. V and J are TRBV12-5 and TRBJ2-2; D gene ambiguous. Trimming left V 6 bases short and J 2 bases short, with 7 bases between. The V gene's germline CDR1 is LGHNT and CDR2 FRNRAP. This CDR3 comprises 13 residues.

The gene calls are TRBV7-9 and TRBJ1-2, with no clear D. Germline V lookup: CDR1 SEHNR, CDR2 FQNEAQ (reference sequence). This CDR3 contains 12 residues. The V and J ends lost 1 base and 10 bases respectively, with 10 bases between them. The CDR3 DNA reads TGTGCCAGCAGCTTAGATAGTCTCGTCTACACCTTC. Its translation is CASSLDSLVYTF.

This clone showed up just once. The CDR3 DNA reads as TGTGCCAGCAGTGACGGACAGGCGAAATATGGCTACACCTTC. Translated, it gives CASSDGQAKYGYTF. The V call is TRBV9, the J call TRBJ1-2; 7 nucleotides align to TRBD1. The ends lost 5 bases at V and 5 bases at J; junction bases unmatched: 9. The germline V gene encodes CDR1 SGDLS and CDR2 YYNGEE. The CDR3 totals 14 residues.

The chain couples TRBV18 to TRBJ2-7, with D perhaps being TRBD1 or TRBD2 (5 bases each). The CDR3 length is 15 residues. CDR1 and CDR2 from the germline V gene are KGHSH and LQKENI. Trimming cost V 2 bases and J 0 bases, with 11 bases left between them. The CDR3 nucleotides are TGTGCCAGCTCACCAGGGGCGGAGGTCTCCTACGAGCAGTACTTC. Translating gives CASSPGAEVSYEQYF.

The chain is built from TRBV5-1 and TRBJ2-3; 8 nucleotides align to TRBD1. The CDR3 runs 15 residues. Trimming removed 2 bases from V and 0 bases from J; junction bases left unmatched: 2. Per the germline V gene, CDR1 is SGHRS and CDR2 is YFSETQ. The DNA of the CDR3 is TGCGCCAGCAGCTTCAGGGACAGGAGCACAGATACGCAGTATTTT. Amino acids: CASSFRDRSTDTQYF.